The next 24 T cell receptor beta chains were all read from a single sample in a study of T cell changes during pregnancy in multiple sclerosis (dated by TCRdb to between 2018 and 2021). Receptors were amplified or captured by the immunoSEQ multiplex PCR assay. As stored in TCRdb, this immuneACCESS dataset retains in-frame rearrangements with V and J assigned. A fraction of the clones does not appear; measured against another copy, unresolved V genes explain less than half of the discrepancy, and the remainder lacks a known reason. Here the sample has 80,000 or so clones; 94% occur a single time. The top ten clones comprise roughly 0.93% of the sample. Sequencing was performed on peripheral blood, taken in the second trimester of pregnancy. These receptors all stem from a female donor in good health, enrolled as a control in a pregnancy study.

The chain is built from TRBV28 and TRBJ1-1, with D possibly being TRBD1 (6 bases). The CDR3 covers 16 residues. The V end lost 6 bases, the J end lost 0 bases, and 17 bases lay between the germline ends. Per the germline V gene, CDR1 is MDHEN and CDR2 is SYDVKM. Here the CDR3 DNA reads TGTGCCAGCAGGCCGACAGGTTTCGGGATGAACACTGAAGCTTTCTTT. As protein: CASRPTGFGMNTEAFF.

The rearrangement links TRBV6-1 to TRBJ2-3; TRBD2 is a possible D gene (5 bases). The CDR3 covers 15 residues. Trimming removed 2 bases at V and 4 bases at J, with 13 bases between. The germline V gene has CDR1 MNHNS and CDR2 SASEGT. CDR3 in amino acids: CASSELRAAPDTQYF. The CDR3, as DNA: TGTGCCAGCAGTGAATTGAGGGCGGCCCCAGATACGCAGTATTTT.

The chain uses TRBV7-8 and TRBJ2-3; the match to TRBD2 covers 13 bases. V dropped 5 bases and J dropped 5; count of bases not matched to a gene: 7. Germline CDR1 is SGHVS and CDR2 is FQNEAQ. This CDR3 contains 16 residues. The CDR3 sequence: CASSTRTSGRRDTQYF. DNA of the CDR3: TGTGCCAGCAGCACACGGACTAGCGGGAGAAGAGATACGCAGTATTTT.

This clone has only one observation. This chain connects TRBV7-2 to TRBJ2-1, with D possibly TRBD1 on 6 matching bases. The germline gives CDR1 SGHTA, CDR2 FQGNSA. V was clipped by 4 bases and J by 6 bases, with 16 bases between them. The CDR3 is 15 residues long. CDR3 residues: CASSSMTGPGNEQFF. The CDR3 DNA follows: TGTGCCAGCAGCTCAATGACAGGTCCAGGCAATGAGCAGTTCTTC.

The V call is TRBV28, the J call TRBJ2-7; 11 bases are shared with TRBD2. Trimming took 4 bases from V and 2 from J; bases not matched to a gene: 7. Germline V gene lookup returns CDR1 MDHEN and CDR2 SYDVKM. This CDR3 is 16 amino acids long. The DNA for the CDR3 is TGTGCCAGCAGTTGGGGGGGACTAGCGGAGCCCTACGAGCAGTACTTC. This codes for CASSWGGLAEPYEQYF.

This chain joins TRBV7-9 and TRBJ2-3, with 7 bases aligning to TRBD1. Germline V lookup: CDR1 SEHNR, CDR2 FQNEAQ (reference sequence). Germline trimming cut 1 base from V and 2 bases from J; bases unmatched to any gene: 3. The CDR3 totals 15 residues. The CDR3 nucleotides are TGTGCCAGCAGCTTAGTGACAGGGACCACAGATACGCAGTATTTT. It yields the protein CASSLVTGTTDTQYF.

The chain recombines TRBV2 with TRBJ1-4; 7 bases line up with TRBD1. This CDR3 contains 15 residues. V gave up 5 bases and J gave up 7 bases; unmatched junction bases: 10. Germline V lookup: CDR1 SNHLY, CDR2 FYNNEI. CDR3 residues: CASSLRRDSPEKLFF. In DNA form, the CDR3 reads TGTGCCAGCAGTCTCCGGCGGGACAGCCCTGAAAAACTGTTTTTT.

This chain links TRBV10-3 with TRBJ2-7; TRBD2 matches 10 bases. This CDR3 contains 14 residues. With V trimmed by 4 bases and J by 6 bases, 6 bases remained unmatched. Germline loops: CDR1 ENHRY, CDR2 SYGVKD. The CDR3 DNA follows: TGTGCCATCAGTGGAAGGGGGACTAGCGCCGAGCAGTACTTC. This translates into CAISGRGTSAEQYF.

CDR3 protein: CASSFRGTNTEAFF. CDR3 coding DNA: TGTGCCAGCAGCTTCAGGGGCACGAACACTGAAGCTTTCTTT. The chain recombines TRBV7-9 with TRBJ1-1; D possibly corresponds to TRBD1 (6 bases). V was trimmed by 3 bases and J by 1 base, leaving 9 bases between them. The CDR3 is made up of 14 amino acids. CDR1 and CDR2 (germline): SEHNR, FQNEAQ (reference sequence).

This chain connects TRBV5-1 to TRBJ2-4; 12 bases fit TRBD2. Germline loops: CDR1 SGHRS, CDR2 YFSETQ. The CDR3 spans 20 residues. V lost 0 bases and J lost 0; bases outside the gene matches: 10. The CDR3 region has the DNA TGCGCCAGCAGCTTGGAGACGACTAGCGGGAGTGGGGTAGCCAAAAACATTCAGTACTTC. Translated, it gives CASSLETTSGSGVAKNIQYF.

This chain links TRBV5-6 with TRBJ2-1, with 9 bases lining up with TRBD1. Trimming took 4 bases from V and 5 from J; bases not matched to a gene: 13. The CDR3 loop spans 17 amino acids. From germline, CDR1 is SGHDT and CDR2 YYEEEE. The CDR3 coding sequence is TGTGCCAGCAGCAACCGCCCCGGGACAGGGCTCAACAATGAGCAGTTCTTC. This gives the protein CASSNRPGTGLNNEQFF.

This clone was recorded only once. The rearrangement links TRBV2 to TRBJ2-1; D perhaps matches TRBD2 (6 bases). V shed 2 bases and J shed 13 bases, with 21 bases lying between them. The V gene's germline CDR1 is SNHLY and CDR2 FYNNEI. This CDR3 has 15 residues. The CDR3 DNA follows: TGTGCCAGCAGTGAAAGTAGCGCGGGCTTGGGGGGACAGTTCTTC. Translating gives CASSESSAGLGGQFF. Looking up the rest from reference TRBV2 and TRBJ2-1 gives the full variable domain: EPEVTQTPSHQVTQMGQEVILRCVPISNHLYFYWYRQILGQKVEFLVSFYNNEISEKSEIFDDQFSVERPDGSNFTLKIRSTKLEDSAMYFCASSESSAGLGGQFFGPGTRLTVL.

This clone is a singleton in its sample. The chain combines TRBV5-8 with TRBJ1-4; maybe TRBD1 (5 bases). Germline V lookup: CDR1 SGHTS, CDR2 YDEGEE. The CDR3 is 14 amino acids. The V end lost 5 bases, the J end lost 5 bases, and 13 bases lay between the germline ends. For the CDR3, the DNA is TGTGCCAGCAGATGGAGCAGGGCCAATGAAAAACTGTTTTTT. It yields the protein CASRWSRANEKLFF.

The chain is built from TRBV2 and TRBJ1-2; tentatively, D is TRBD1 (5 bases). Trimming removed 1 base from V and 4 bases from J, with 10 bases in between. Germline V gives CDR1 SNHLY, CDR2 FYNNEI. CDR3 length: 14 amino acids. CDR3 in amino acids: CASSEGGVGYGYTF. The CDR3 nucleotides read TGTGCCAGCAGTGAAGGGGGCGTTGGCTATGGCTACACCTTC.

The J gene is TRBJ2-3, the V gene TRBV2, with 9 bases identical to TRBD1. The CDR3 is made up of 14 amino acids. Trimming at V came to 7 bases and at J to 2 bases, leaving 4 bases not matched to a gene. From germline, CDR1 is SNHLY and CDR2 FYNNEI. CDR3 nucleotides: TGTGCCAGCACCGGGACAGGGCCCACAGATACGCAGTATTTT. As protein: CASTGTGPTDTQYF.

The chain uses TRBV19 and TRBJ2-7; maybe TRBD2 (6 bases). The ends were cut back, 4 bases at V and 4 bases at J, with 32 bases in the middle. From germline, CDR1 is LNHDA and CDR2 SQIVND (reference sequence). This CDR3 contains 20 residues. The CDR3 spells CASSTQTPGFLLAPYYEQYF. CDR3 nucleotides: TGTGCCAGTAGTACTCAAACTCCTGGTTTCCTCCTAGCGCCCTATTACGAGCAGTACTTC.

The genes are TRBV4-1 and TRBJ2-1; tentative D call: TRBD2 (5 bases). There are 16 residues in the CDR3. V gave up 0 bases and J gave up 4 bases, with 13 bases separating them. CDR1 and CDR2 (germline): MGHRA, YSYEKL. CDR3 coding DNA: TGCGCCAGCAGCCAAGATCTTTGGCGGGTGTACAATGAGCAGTTCTTC. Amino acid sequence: CASSQDLWRVYNEQFF.

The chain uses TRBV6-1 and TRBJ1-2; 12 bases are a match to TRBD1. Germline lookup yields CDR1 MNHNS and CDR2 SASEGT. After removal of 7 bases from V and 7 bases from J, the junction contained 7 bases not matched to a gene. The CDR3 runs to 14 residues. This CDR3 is CASITGQGAGGYTF. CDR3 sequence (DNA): TGTGCCAGCATTACGGGACAGGGGGCTGGTGGCTACACCTTC.

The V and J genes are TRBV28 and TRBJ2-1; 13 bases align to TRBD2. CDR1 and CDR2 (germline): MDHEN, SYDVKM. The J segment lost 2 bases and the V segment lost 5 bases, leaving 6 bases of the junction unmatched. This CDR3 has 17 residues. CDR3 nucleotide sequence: TGTGCCAGCAGTCCGAGGACTAGCGGGAGTGCCTACAATGAGCAGTTCTTC. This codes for CASSPRTSGSAYNEQFF.

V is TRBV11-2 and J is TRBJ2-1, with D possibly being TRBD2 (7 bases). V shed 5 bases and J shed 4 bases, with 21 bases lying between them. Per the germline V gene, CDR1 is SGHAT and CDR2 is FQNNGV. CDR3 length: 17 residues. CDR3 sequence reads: CASSLRPGGVEYNEQFF. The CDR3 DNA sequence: TGTGCCAGCAGCCTTCGACCGGGGGGCGTGGAGTACAATGAGCAGTTCTTC. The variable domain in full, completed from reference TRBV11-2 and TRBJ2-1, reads EAGVAQSPRYKIIEKRQSVAFWCNPISGHATLYWYQQILGQGPKLLIQFQNNGVVDDSQLPKDRFSAERLKGVDSTLKIQPAKLEDSAVYLCASSLRPGGVEYNEQFFGPGTRLTVL.

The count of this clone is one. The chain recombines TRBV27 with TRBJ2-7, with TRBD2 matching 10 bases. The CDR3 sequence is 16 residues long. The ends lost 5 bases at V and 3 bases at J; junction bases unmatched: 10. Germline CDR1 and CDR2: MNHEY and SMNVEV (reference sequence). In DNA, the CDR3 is TGTGCCAGCAGTCCTAACCGAGCGGGAGGGCTCTACGAGCAGTACTTC. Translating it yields CASSPNRAGGLYEQYF.

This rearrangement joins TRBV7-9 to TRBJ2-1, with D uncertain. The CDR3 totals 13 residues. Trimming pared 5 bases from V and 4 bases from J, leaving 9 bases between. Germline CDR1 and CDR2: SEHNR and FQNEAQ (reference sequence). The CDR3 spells CASSPRTYNEQFF. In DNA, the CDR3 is TGTGCCAGCAGCCCACGTACTTACAATGAGCAGTTCTTC.

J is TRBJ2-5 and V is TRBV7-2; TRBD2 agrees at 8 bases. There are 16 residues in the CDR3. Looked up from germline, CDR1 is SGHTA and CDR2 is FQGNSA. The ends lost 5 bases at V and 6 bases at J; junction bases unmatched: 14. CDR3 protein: CASSPTPSGSGKTQYF. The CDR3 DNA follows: TGTGCCAGCAGCCCCACGCCAAGCGGGAGTGGGAAGACCCAGTACTTC.

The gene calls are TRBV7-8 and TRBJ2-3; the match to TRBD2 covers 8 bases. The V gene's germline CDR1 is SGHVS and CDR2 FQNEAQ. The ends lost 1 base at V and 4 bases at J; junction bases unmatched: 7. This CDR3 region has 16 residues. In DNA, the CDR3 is TGTGCCAGCAGCTTAGACAGCGGGAGAACCGCAGATACGCAGTATTTT. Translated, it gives CASSLDSGRTADTQYF.